The clone carrying this TCR beta chain ranks as medium-sized. The sample is drawn from a study of metastatic and nonmetastatic thyroid tumors. Trimming stripped 4 bases from V and 3 bases from J, with 7 bases between. The CDR3 runs 12 residues. Germline loops: CDR1 WNHNN, CDR2 SYGVQD (reference sequence). Every patient was untreated before thyroid surgery. TCRdb reprocessed the PCR reads via MiXCR. Of more than 40,000 clones listed, around 15% were seen once; the top ten hold roughly 20%. V and J are TRBV10-1 and TRBJ2-7; D remains ambiguous. The sequenced sample was blood. This sequence was found in a female donor with papillary thyroid cancer or a benign thyroid nodule (not recorded which). Some clones in this sample may be carry-over from other donors' samples. This CDR3 is CASSVNSYEQYF. In nucleotides, the CDR3 is TGCGCCAGCAGTGTAAACAGCTACGAGCAGTACTTC.